This is a list of T cell receptor beta chains from one sample in a study of blood T cell repertoires in COVID-19. Only in-frame clones appear in the TCRdb table, and some are missing; sequencing was by immunoSEQ multiplex PCR. Among some 69,000 clones, roughly three quarters were seen once, and the ten largest hold 16%. Input material: peripheral blood. These receptors were obtained from a man aged 55-75 years with acute or convalescent COVID-19. Both conserved end residues are part of each CDR3. A D gene is named only where the DNA matches it firmly. A row's size may be missing; if present it is once, few, many or a size class.

CDR3aa | CDR3nt | v_gene | len | d_gene | j_gene | abundance
CSVSTGGAGNQPQHF | TGCAGCGTATCCACAGGGGGCGCGGGCAATCAGCCCCAGCATTTT | TRBV29-1 | 15 | TRBD1 | TRBJ1-5 | .
CASSPQPGLGNTIYF | TGCGCCAGCAGCCCCCAACCGGGACTTGGAAACACCATATATTTT | TRBV5-1 | 15 | . | TRBJ1-3 | .
CATSRGLGDSYGYTF | TGTGCCACCAGCAGGGGACTTGGGGACAGCTATGGCTACACCTTC | TRBV15 | 15 | TRBD1 | TRBJ1-2 | .
CASRLSGVGRRSYEQYF | TGCGCCAGCAGGCTTTCGGGGGTGGGACGACGCTCCTACGAGCAGTACTTC | TRBV5-1 | 17 | . | TRBJ2-7 | .
CASSLREGNYGYTF | TGTGCCAGCAGCCTCAGGGAGGGTAACTATGGCTACACCTTC | TRBV3-1/TRBV3-2 | 14 | . | TRBJ1-2 | .
CASSQGQGDSPLHF | TGTGCCAGCAGCCAGGGACAGGGGGATTCACCCCTCCACTTT | TRBV5-4 | 14 | TRBD1 | TRBJ1-6 | .
CASSRQNYGYTF | TGTGCCAGCAGTAGACAGAACTATGGCTACACCTTC | TRBV2 | 12 | . | TRBJ1-2 | .
CASSQWTGVFNEQFF | TGTGCCAGCAGCCAATGGACAGGGGTGTTCAATGAGCAGTTCTTC | TRBV14 | 15 | TRBD1 | TRBJ2-1 | .
CASSSGGSYEQYF | TGTGCCAGCAGCAGCGGGGGCTCCTACGAGCAGTACTTC | TRBV6-5 | 13 | TRBD2 | TRBJ2-7 | .
CASSVEGTYNEQFF | TGTGCCAGCAGCGTAGAGGGGACATACAATGAGCAGTTCTTC | TRBV9 | 14 | . | TRBJ2-1 | .
CASSPPSGVDYGYTF | TGTGCCAGCTCACCACCGTCAGGGGTGGACTATGGCTACACCTTC | TRBV18 | 15 | . | TRBJ1-2 | .
CASSQGSLAGGIPDTQYF | TGCGCCAGCAGCCAGGGCTCCCTAGCGGGGGGTATACCAGATACGCAGTATTTT | TRBV4-3 | 18 | TRBD2 | TRBJ2-3 | .
CASSLIGGGNQPQHF | TGTGCCAGCAGTTTGATTGGGGGCGGCAATCAGCCCCAGCATTTT | TRBV6-5 | 15 | . | TRBJ1-5 | .
CASSFRDRGRRGNQPQHF | TGTGCCAGTAGTTTCCGGGACAGGGGGAGAAGGGGCAATCAGCCCCAGCATTTT | TRBV19 | 18 | TRBD1 | TRBJ1-5 | .
CASSLRDRLGNQPQHF | TGTGCCAGCAGCTTACGGGACAGGCTCGGCAATCAGCCCCAGCATTTT | TRBV7-8 | 16 | TRBD1 | TRBJ1-5 | .
CASSQSYEQFF | TGTGCCAGCAGCCAATCGTATGAGCAGTTCTTC | TRBV3-1/TRBV3-2 | 11 | . | TRBJ2-1 | .
CASSLTGGISYEQYF | TGTGCCAGCAGCCTTACAGGGGGCATCTCCTACGAGCAGTACTTC | TRBV13 | 15 | TRBD1 | TRBJ2-7 | many
CATSRDTVQGYNSPLHF | TGTGCCACCAGCAGAGATACGGTCCAGGGTTATAATTCACCCCTCCACTTT | TRBV15 | 17 | . | TRBJ1-6 | .
CASRLDEGGTGELFF | TGTGCCAGCAGACTCGACGAGGGCGGGACCGGGGAGCTGTTTTTT | TRBV11-2 | 15 | . | TRBJ2-2 | .
CASSQDDNYEQYF | TGTGCCAGCAGCCAAGACGACAACTACGAGCAGTACTTC | TRBV4-2 | 13 | . | TRBJ2-7 | .
CASSPRAGTNYGYTF | TGTGCCAGCTCACCACGAGCAGGGACAAACTATGGCTACACCTTC | TRBV18 | 15 | . | TRBJ1-2 | .
CASSLGGYNQPQHF | TGTGCCAGTAGCTTAGGGGGTTATAATCAGCCCCAGCATTTT | TRBV19 | 14 | . | TRBJ1-5 | .
CASSLGTSGAQQYF | TGTGCCAGCAGCTTAGGGACTAGCGGGGCCCAACAGTACTTC | TRBV11-2 | 14 | TRBD2 | TRBJ2-7 | .
CASSQAPFAEAFF | TGTGCCAGCAGCCAGGCCCCTTTCGCTGAAGCTTTCTTT | TRBV5-4 | 13 | . | TRBJ1-1 | .
CANLLGGENTEAFF | TGCGCCAACTTATTAGGGGGGGAGAACACTGAAGCTTTCTTT | TRBV10-2 | 14 | . | TRBJ1-1 | once
CASSFAPTSGVHEQYF | TGTGCCAGCAGCTTCGCTCCGACTAGCGGGGTACACGAGCAGTACTTC | TRBV7-3 | 16 | TRBD2 | TRBJ2-7 | .
CASSATGMNTEAFF | TGTGCCAGCTCCGCGACAGGAATGAACACTGAAGCTTTCTTT | TRBV18 | 14 | . | TRBJ1-1 | .
CASRATDRGGETQYF | TGTGCCAGCAGGGCAACGGACAGGGGCGGCGAGACCCAGTACTTC | TRBV9 | 15 | TRBD1 | TRBJ2-5 | .
CASSLVLVGVTEAFF | TGTGCCAGCAGTTTAGTCCTGGTCGGGGTTACTGAAGCTTTCTTT | TRBV27 | 15 | . | TRBJ1-1 | .
CATSRDNAKGTDTQYF | TGTGCCACCAGCAGAGATAACGCGAAAGGCACAGATACGCAGTATTTT | TRBV15 | 16 | . | TRBJ2-3 | .
CASSLQLSGANVLTF | TGCGCCAGCAGCTTACAGCTATCTGGGGCCAACGTCCTGACTTTC | TRBV5-1 | 15 | . | TRBJ2-6 | .
CATSRSGGPSYNEQFF | TGTGCCACCAGCAGGTCGGGTGGCCCCTCCTACAATGAGCAGTTCTTC | TRBV15 | 16 | . | TRBJ2-1 | .
CASSYAGAGNYGYTF | TGTGCCAGCAGTTATGCAGGGGCTGGAAACTATGGCTACACCTTC | TRBV6-5 | 15 | . | TRBJ1-2 | .
CASSQDKADRGGTYAIETQYF | TGTGCCAGCAGCCAAGATAAGGCAGACAGGGGAGGAACTTATGCCATTGAGACCCAGTACTTC | TRBV14 | 21 | TRBD1 | TRBJ2-5 | .
CASSPSGTGDSPLHF | TGTGCCAGCAGCCCCTCCGGGACAGGGGATTCACCCCTCCACTTT | TRBV5-4 | 15 | TRBD1 | TRBJ1-6 | .
CASKTGVNTDTQYF | TGTGCCAGCAAGACAGGTGTAAACACAGATACGCAGTATTTT | TRBV2 | 14 | . | TRBJ2-3 | .
CASSRTEINTGELFF | TGTGCTAGCAGCCGGACAGAAATTAACACCGGGGAGCTGTTTTTT | TRBV7-7 | 15 | . | TRBJ2-2 | .
CASSTPTGGYTGELFF | TGTGCCAGCAGCACCCCGACAGGGGGGTACACCGGGGAGCTGTTTTTT | TRBV7-2 | 16 | TRBD1 | TRBJ2-2 | .
CASSRGGLGTNEKLFF | TGTGCCAGCAGCCGCGGGGGGTTAGGGACTAATGAAAAACTGTTTTTT | TRBV9 | 16 | . | TRBJ1-4 | .
CASGSRSGLAGNEQFF | TGTGCTAGTGGTTCCCGATCGGGACTAGCGGGCAATGAGCAGTTCTTC | TRBV12-5 | 16 | TRBD2 | TRBJ2-1 | .
CASSTTRDSQETQYF | TGTGCCAGCAGTACTACCCGGGACAGCCAAGAGACCCAGTACTTC | TRBV27 | 15 | TRBD1 | TRBJ2-5 | .